Below are 9 T cell receptor beta chains sequenced from a single sample in a study of blood T cell repertoires in COVID-19. The repertoire was sequenced with immunoSEQ multiplex PCR; TCRdb's copy has only in-frame clones and lacks some. The data contain some 240,000 clones, roughly 80% of them singletons. Sequencing was carried out using peripheral blood. These receptors were collected from a woman aged 55-70 years with active or convalescent COVID-19.

The rearrangement uses TRBV5-1 and TRBJ2-6, with D possibly matching TRBD1 (5 bases). The CDR3 runs to 17 residues. CDR1 and CDR2 from the germline V gene are SGHRS and YFSETQ. The germline V and J ends were trimmed by 3 bases and 3 bases, with 16 bases remaining between them. The DNA for the CDR3 is TGCGCCAGCAGCTATGGGAAGGGGCGCAGTGGGGCCAACGTCCTGACTTTC. Translated, it gives CASSYGKGRSGANVLTF.

This clone came up once. The chain employs TRBV7-9 and TRBJ1-2; the D is unclear. CDR1 and CDR2 from the germline V gene are SEHNR and FQNEAQ (reference sequence). The V and J ends lost 2 bases and 5 bases respectively, with 12 bases between them. This CDR3 is built from 14 residues. This CDR3 reads CASSLSISDYGYTF. In DNA, the CDR3 is TGTGCCAGCAGCTTATCGATTAGCGATTATGGCTACACCTTC.

This clone was seen at least ten times. The chain combines TRBV5-6 with TRBJ2-2, with D unresolved. V was clipped by 0 bases and J by 5 bases, with 8 bases between them. Germline V gene lookup returns CDR1 SGHDT and CDR2 YYEEEE. CDR3 length equals 14 residues. This CDR3 is CASSLVRWTGELFF. The DNA for the CDR3 is TGTGCCAGCAGCTTGGTCAGGTGGACCGGGGAGCTGTTTTTT.

The CDR3 region is CASSQVKLGGRNTGELFF. Here the CDR3 DNA reads TGTGCCAGCAGCCAAGTGAAATTAGGGGGCCGCAACACCGGGGAGCTGTTTTTT. The chain couples TRBV3-1 (or the pseudogene TRBV3-2) to TRBJ2-2, with 7 positions matching TRBD1. V shed 1 base and J 2 bases; nucleotides not matched to a gene: 10. This CDR3 region has 18 residues. The germline V gene has CDR1 LGHDT and CDR2 YNNKEL (reference sequence).

The chain uses TRBV18 and TRBJ1-2; TRBD1 might be the D (5 bases). V was shortened by 2 bases and J by 0 bases, with 10 bases between the two germline ends. Germline CDR1 KGHSH, CDR2 LQKENI. The CDR3 consists of 15 residues. CDR3 DNA: TGTGCCAGCTCACCAGAAACAGGTGCTAACTATGGCTACACCTTC. This translates into CASSPETGANYGYTF.

The chain recombines TRBV9 with TRBJ2-3; 7 positions match TRBD2. After removal of 0 bases from V and 0 bases from J, the junction contained 10 bases not matched to a gene. Germline assignment: CDR1 SGDLS and CDR2 YYNGEE. The CDR3 contains 18 residues. CDR3 sequence reads: CASSVEGRGSGSTDTQYF. The CDR3 DNA is TGTGCCAGCAGCGTAGAAGGGCGGGGGTCAGGCAGCACAGATACGCAGTATTTT.

J is TRBJ1-2 and V is TRBV7-3; TRBD1 might be the D (5 bases). CDR1 is SGHTA, CDR2 FQGTGA, per germline. The ends were cut back, 2 bases at V and 2 bases at J, with 6 bases in the middle. This CDR3 spans 13 amino acids. In DNA, the CDR3 is TGTGCCAGCAGCTTACAGGGAAACTATGGCTACACCTTC. Translated: CASSLQGNYGYTF.

This clone is a singleton in its sample. The chain couples TRBV6-5 to TRBJ1-1, with TRBD1 matching over 7 bases. The trim removed 7 bases at V and 0 bases at J, leaving 2 bases unmatched. CDR3 length equals 13 residues. Germline assignment: CDR1 MNHEY and CDR2 SVGAGI. The CDR3 protein is CASTRGMNTEAFF. CDR3 in DNA: TGTGCCAGCACCAGGGGGATGAACACTGAAGCTTTCTTT.

This sequence joins TRBV30 and TRBJ1-5; tentatively, D is TRBD1 (6 bases). The germline V gene encodes CDR1 GTSNPN and CDR2 SVGIG (reference sequence). The CDR3 sequence is 15 residues long. Trimming cost V 3 bases and J 2 bases, with 14 bases left between them. CDR3: CAWSGRGRGNQPQHF. The CDR3 coding sequence is TGTGCCTGGAGCGGCAGGGGAAGAGGCAATCAGCCCCAGCATTTT.